The next 26 T cell receptor beta chains were all read from a single sample in a study of early T cells in non-severe SARS-CoV-2 infection. TCRdb re-called the 5' RACE reads with MiXCR, one entry per CDR3 protein. The sample includes roughly 83,000 distinct CDR3 sequences, around 12% of them seen just once. The sample in question was whole blood, obtained at baseline. The receptors originated from an adult who was a healthcare worker with PCR-confirmed SARS-CoV-2 infection or an uninfected control (not recorded which).

The sample holds many counts of this clonotype. The rearrangement joins TRBV10-3 to TRBJ2-7; D unclear. CDR1 is ENHRY, CDR2 SYGVKD, per germline. The CDR3 runs 12 residues. Trimming cost V 0 bases and J 2 bases, with 2 bases left between them. The CDR3 sequence: CAISESTYEQYF. In DNA, the CDR3 is TGTGCCATCAGTGAGTCAACCTACGAGCAGTACTTC.

This clonotype has more than one count but fewer than ten. CDR3 sequence reads: CASSLTLVDTEAFF. CDR3 nucleotide sequence: TGTGCCAGCAGCCTGACATTGGTGGACACTGAAGCTTTCTTT. This rearrangement joins TRBV11-3 to TRBJ1-1; unclear D gene. V dropped 5 bases and J dropped 3 bases, with 13 bases sitting between them. Germline V gene sequence: CDR1 SGHNT, CDR2 YENEEA. This CDR3 is built from 14 residues.

At least ten counts were recorded for this clonotype. The V call is TRBV11-3, the J call TRBJ2-3; possibly TRBD1 for D (5 bases). The CDR3 covers 14 residues. Germline-derived CDR1 and CDR2 are SGHNT and YENEEA. With 3 bases removed from V and 2 bases from J, the gap between germline ends came to 9 bases. CDR3 sequence (DNA): TGTGCCAGCAGCTTGGGGCATAACACAGATACGCAGTATTTT. Amino acid sequence: CASSLGHNTDTQYF.

In this sample, this clonotype turned up many times. J is TRBJ2-7 and V is TRBV19, with D perhaps TRBD2 (5 bases). Looked up from germline, CDR1 is LNHDA and CDR2 is SQIVND (reference sequence). The CDR3 runs 15 residues. V was pared by 3 bases and J by 0 bases, with 12 bases between. In DNA form, the CDR3 reads TGTGCCAGTAGTATTACGGCGGGTGTCTCCTACGAGCAGTACTTC. Amino acid sequence: CASSITAGVSYEQYF.

J is TRBJ1-2 and V is TRBV3-1; D gene ambiguous. The V end lost 1 base, the J end lost 6 bases, and 18 bases lay between the germline ends. The V gene's germline CDR1 is LGHDT and CDR2 YNNKEL (reference sequence). The CDR3 loop spans 16 amino acids. The CDR3 DNA reads TGTGCCAGCAGCCAAGTCCAGGCCCCACAGCTAGATGGCTACACCTTC. Translating gives CASSQVQAPQLDGYTF.

The chain is built from TRBV7-8 and TRBJ1-5, with D uncertain. Germline CDR1 reads SGHVS; CDR2 reads FQNEAQ. The CDR3 loop spans 18 amino acids. V was trimmed by 1 base and J by 2 bases, leaving 18 bases between them. The CDR3 DNA sequence: TGTGCCAGCAGCTTAGGGCGTCACCCACCACAGCGCAATCAGCCCCAGCATTTT. Translated, it gives CASSLGRHPPQRNQPQHF. The full variable domain, its missing parts supplied by reference TRBV7-8 and TRBJ1-5, is GAGVSQSPRYKVAKRGQDVALRCDPISGHVSLFWYQQALGQGPEFLTYFQNEAQLDKSGLPSDRFFAERPEGSVSTLKIQRTQQEDSAVYLCASSLGRHPPQRNQPQHFGDGTRLSIL.

This clonotype came up a few times. The genes are TRBV3-1 and TRBJ2-4; possibly TRBD2 for D (5 bases). Germline CDR1 reads LGHDT; CDR2 reads YNNKEL (reference sequence). Deletions cut 0 bases from V and 0 bases from J, with 9 bases between. CDR3 length: 16 residues. The CDR3 nucleotides read TGTGCCAGCAGCCAAGAGGGGAGACTAGCCAAAAACATTCAGTACTTC. This encodes CASSQEGRLAKNIQYF.

The rearrangement joins TRBV11-3 to TRBJ2-2; no clear D. Germline CDR1 reads SGHNT; CDR2 reads YENEEA. Trimming left V 2 bases short and J 3 bases short, with 7 bases between. The CDR3 loop spans 14 amino acids. The CDR3 nucleotides read TGTGCCAGCAGCTTAATAAGGGACACCGGGGAGCTGTTTTTT. It specifies CASSLIRDTGELFF. Full variable domain (missing parts from reference TRBV11-3 and TRBJ2-2): EAGVVQSPRYKIIEKKQPVAFWCNPISGHNTLYWYLQNLGQGPELLIRYENEEAVDDSQLPKDRFSAERLKGVDSTLKIQPAELGDSAVYLCASSLIRDTGELFFGEGSRLTVL.

There are many counts of this clonotype. The V gene is TRBV5-1, the J gene TRBJ2-7; unclear D gene. Germline V gene lookup returns CDR1 SGHRS and CDR2 YFSETQ. The CDR3 has 13 amino acids. V was cut by 2 bases and J by 1 base, with 7 bases left in between. The CDR3: CASSLLGSYEQYF. Written as DNA, the CDR3 is TGCGCCAGCAGCTTACTTGGGTCCTACGAGCAGTACTTC.

This clonotype occurred a few times. V and J are TRBV18 and TRBJ1-5; D is possibly TRBD1 (6 bases). The germline gives CDR1 KGHSH, CDR2 LQKENI. This CDR3 is built from 14 residues. The ends were cut back, 3 bases at V and 6 bases at J, with 12 bases in the middle. The CDR3 loop reads CASSPARGGQPQHF. In nucleotides, the CDR3 is TGTGCCAGCTCACCGGCCAGGGGAGGTCAGCCCCAGCATTTT.

The chain uses TRBV28 and TRBJ1-5; no reliable D call. The ends were cut back, 3 bases at V and 6 bases at J, with 6 bases in the middle. The CDR3 extends over 12 amino acids. The germline CDR1 and CDR2 sequences are MDHEN and SYDVKM. The CDR3 DNA sequence: TGTGCCAGCAGTTTCGCCGGTCAGCCCCAGCATTTT. This codes for CASSFAGQPQHF.

The chain combines TRBV20-1 with TRBJ2-1; either TRBD1 or TRBD2 may fit D (5 bases each). The CDR3 has 12 residues. In germline, CDR1 is DFQATT, CDR2 SNEGSKA (reference sequence). The CDR3 bases are TGCGGGGCTGGAGGAGGTTTTCAGGAGCAGTTCTTC. This gives the protein CGAGGGFQEQFF.

The genes are TRBV20-1 and TRBJ2-7, with a weak D call TRBD1 (6 bases). This CDR3 comprises 14 residues. V lost 4 bases to trimming and J lost 0 bases, with 13 bases between them. Per germline, CDR1 DFQATT and CDR2 SNEGSKA (reference sequence). CDR3 loop: CSATLTGHSYEQYF. The CDR3 DNA reads TGCAGTGCTACCCTGACGGGACACTCCTACGAGCAGTACTTC.

At least ten counts were recorded for this clonotype. V is TRBV3-1 and J is TRBJ2-5; a possible D gene is TRBD2 (5 bases). Germline lookup yields CDR1 LGHDT and CDR2 YNNKEL (reference sequence). Deletions cut 0 bases from V and 9 bases from J, with 29 bases between. CDR3 length: 19 amino acids. The CDR3 DNA follows: TGTGCCAGCAGCCAAGATCGGATTTCCCCCGGGGAACCCCGGACCGCCCAGTACTTC. This sequence encodes CASSQDRISPGEPRTAQYF.

There are many counts of this clonotype. The chain joins TRBV5-1 to TRBJ2-7, with D perhaps TRBD1 (6 bases). The V gene lost 0 bases and the J gene lost 2 bases, with 12 bases spanning the gap. This CDR3 has 15 amino acids. CDR1 is SGHRS, CDR2 YFSETQ, per germline. This CDR3 reads CASSLEDSRTYEQYF. CDR3 nucleotides: TGCGCCAGCAGCTTGGAGGACAGTCGGACCTACGAGCAGTACTTC.

The V gene is TRBV28, the J gene TRBJ2-7; TRBD1 aligns across 8 bases. CDR3 length equals 15 residues. V lost 5 bases and J lost 0; bases outside the gene matches: 6. The V gene's germline CDR1 is MDHEN and CDR2 SYDVKM. CDR3 loop: CASSTWTGPSYEQYF. DNA of the CDR3: TGTGCCAGCAGTACCTGGACAGGGCCCTCCTACGAGCAGTACTTC.

There are a few counts of this clonotype. V and J are TRBV12-3 or TRBV12-4 and TRBJ1-6; D is unclear. The germline V and J ends were trimmed by 5 bases and 4 bases, with 6 bases remaining between them. The CDR3 has 13 residues. This chain's CDR3 is CASSPLYNSPLHF. Here the CDR3 DNA reads TGTGCCAGCAGTCCTCTATATAATTCACCCCTCCACTTT.

The sample holds a few counts of this clonotype. This chain joins TRBV12-3 or TRBV12-4 and TRBJ1-2; D might be TRBD1 (5 bases). V lost 5 bases to trimming and J lost 5 bases, with 21 bases between them. CDR3 size: 16 residues. CDR3 sequence: CASSDSGDRHRYGYTF. In nucleotides, the CDR3 is TGTGCCAGCAGTGACAGCGGAGATCGTCATCGGTATGGCTACACCTTC.

The V and J genes are TRBV19 and TRBJ2-1; no definite D call. Germline CDR1 reads LNHDA; CDR2 reads SQIVND (reference sequence). The CDR3 length is 17 residues. V gave up 7 bases and J gave up 0 bases, with 19 bases separating them. Here the CDR3 DNA reads TGTGCCAGTAAAGAACCAATACTTTTAAGCTCCTACAATGAGCAGTTCTTC. Encoded protein: CASKEPILLSSYNEQFF.

The rearrangement links TRBV11-3 to TRBJ1-1; a weak D match, TRBD1 (5 bases). CDR1 is SGHNT and CDR2 is YENEEA in the germline V gene. This CDR3 region has 12 residues. Between the trimmed V and J ends, which lost 5 bases and 6 bases, there was a span of 10 bases. CDR3 sequence: CASSAAGAEAFF. CDR3 in DNA: TGTGCCAGCAGCGCTGCGGGGGCTGAAGCTTTCTTT.

V gene TRBV3-1 combines with J gene TRBJ1-1; D is ambiguous. Germline lookup yields CDR1 LGHDT and CDR2 YNNKEL (reference sequence). This CDR3 comprises 14 residues. V gave up 2 bases and J gave up 4 bases, with 11 bases separating them. CDR3 in DNA: TGTGCCAGCAGCCAACTTCTCACACCCACTGAAGCTTTCTTT. Its translation is CASSQLLTPTEAFF.

This clonotype appeared a few times. The rearrangement uses TRBV5-1 and TRBJ2-3, with D hard to call. CDR1 is SGHRS and CDR2 is YFSETQ in the germline V gene. V was trimmed by 5 bases and J by 0 bases, leaving 10 bases between them. This CDR3 comprises 14 residues. The CDR3 region has the DNA TGCGCCAGCAGGCCCGGAACTAGCACAGATACGCAGTATTTT. It yields the protein CASRPGTSTDTQYF. Full variable domain (rest looked up from reference TRBV5-1 and TRBJ2-3): KAGVTQTPRYLIKTRGQQVTLSCSPISGHRSVSWYQQTPGQGLQFLFEYFSETQRNKGNFPGRFSGRQFSNSRSEMNVSTLELGDSALYLCASRPGTSTDTQYFGPGTRLTVL.

A few counts support this clonotype. The chain is built from TRBV28 and TRBJ2-7; 7 bases line up with TRBD1. Germline V gene lookup returns CDR1 MDHEN and CDR2 SYDVKM. This CDR3 has 14 residues. The V and J ends lost 4 bases and 6 bases, in that order; junction bases with no gene match: 9. The DNA for the CDR3 is TGTGCCAGCAGTTCACCTCACACAGGGGCCGAGCAGTACTTC. Amino acid sequence: CASSSPHTGAEQYF.

This clonotype showed up just a few times. CDR3 residues: CASSEPSPTDTQYF. CDR3 nucleotide sequence: TGTGCCAGCAGTGAACCTAGCCCCACAGATACGCAGTATTTT. The chain recombines TRBV2 with TRBJ2-3, with D possibly TRBD2 on 5 matching bases. The CDR3 has 14 amino acids. V shed 2 bases and J shed 2 bases, with 8 bases lying between them. The V gene's germline CDR1 is SNHLY and CDR2 FYNNEI.

The sample holds many counts of this clonotype. The chain recombines TRBV14 with TRBJ2-1; possible D gene TRBD2, 5 bases. Germline CDR1 and CDR2: SGHDN and FVKESK. This CDR3 contains 13 residues. The V and J ends lost 8 bases and 6 bases respectively, with 14 bases between them. In DNA, the CDR3 is TGTGCCAGCTCCCGGGATAGCAGCAATGAGCAGTTCTTC. As protein: CASSRDSSNEQFF. Full variable domain (missing parts from reference TRBV14 and TRBJ2-1): EAGVTQFPSHSVIEKGQTVTLRCDPISGHDNLYWYRRVMGKEIKFLLHFVKESKQDESGMPNNRFLAERTGGTYSTLKVQPAELEDSGVYFCASSRDSSNEQFFGPGTRLTVL.

In regard to this clonotype: This may come from a read error, since a much larger clone is one base off. CDR3 nucleotide sequence: TGTGCCATCAGTGAGCCCACCGAGCCAGGCACAGATACGCAGTATTTT. This codes for CAISEPTEPGTDTQYF. This rearrangement joins TRBV10-3 to TRBJ2-3; D unresolved. Germline CDR1 is ENHRY and CDR2 is SYGVKD. Trimming shortened V by 2 bases and J by 1 base, and 13 bases separated the two germline ends. The CDR3 runs 16 residues.